A selection of T cell receptor beta chains follows, all from one sample in a study of blood T cell repertoires in COVID-19. Method: immunoSEQ multiplex PCR; TCRdb's copy keeps in-frame clones and lacks some. This repertoire shows under 400,000 clones, 70% to 90% found once; its top ten account for under 11%. The specimen sequenced was peripheral blood. The origin of the receptors is a woman younger than 45 with COVID-19, enrolled during active disease. The CDR3 runs from the conserved cysteine through the conserved F or W. Fields, in order: J gene, D gene, CDR3 length, clone size, V gene, CDR3 DNA, CDR3 protein. The D gene is left open where the match is weak. Where a row states a size, it is once, few, many or the class of an expanded clone; other rows omit it.

j_gene: TRBJ1-1; d_gene: TRBD1; len: 15; abundance: .; v_gene: TRBV19; CDR3nt: TGTGCCAGTAGTACCAGACAGGGAATGAACACTGAAGCTTTCTTT; CDR3aa: CASSTRQGMNTEAFF
j_gene: TRBJ1-4; d_gene: TRBD1; len: 14; abundance: .; v_gene: TRBV4-2; CDR3nt: TGTGCCAGCAGCCTAGGGGACAGTAATGAAAAACTGTTTTTT; CDR3aa: CASSLGDSNEKLFF
j_gene: TRBJ1-3; d_gene: .; len: 14; abundance: .; v_gene: TRBV9; CDR3nt: TGTGCCAGCAGCACAAGGACAATTCTTCCCACCATATATTTT; CDR3aa: CASSTRTILPTIYF
j_gene: TRBJ2-1; d_gene: TRBD2; len: 17; abundance: .; v_gene: TRBV7-8; CDR3nt: TGTGCCAGCAGCTTTTTCGGGTATAGCGGGATATTGGATGAGCAGTTCTTC; CDR3aa: CASSFFGYSGILDEQFF
j_gene: TRBJ2-2; d_gene: .; len: 12; abundance: .; v_gene: TRBV6-5; CDR3nt: TGTGCCAGCGGTCTAGTCGCCGGGGAGCTGTTTTTT; CDR3aa: CASGLVAGELFF
j_gene: TRBJ2-3; d_gene: .; len: 13; abundance: .; v_gene: TRBV7-3; CDR3nt: TGTGCCAGCAGCTTAGCTGGGAGGTCAACGCAGTATTTT; CDR3aa: CASSLAGRSTQYF
j_gene: TRBJ1-1; d_gene: .; len: 15; abundance: .; v_gene: TRBV5-1; CDR3nt: TGCGCCAGCAGCTTGGCCCCGTCGGGAAACACTGAAGCTTTCTTT; CDR3aa: CASSLAPSGNTEAFF
j_gene: TRBJ2-1; d_gene: .; len: 14; abundance: .; v_gene: TRBV9; CDR3nt: TGTGCCAGCAGCGTAGGGACTACTCACAATGAGCAGTTCTTC; CDR3aa: CASSVGTTHNEQFF
j_gene: TRBJ2-1; d_gene: TRBD2; len: 15; abundance: once; v_gene: TRBV3-1/TRBV3-2; CDR3nt: TGTGCCAGCAGCCCCGAGCGGGAGGGAAGGGATGAGCAGTTCTTC; CDR3aa: CASSPEREGRDEQFF
j_gene: TRBJ1-4; d_gene: TRBD1; len: 15; abundance: .; v_gene: TRBV6-5; CDR3nt: TGTGCCAGCAGTAAACCGGGACAGGGTGGTGAAAAACTGTTTTTT; CDR3aa: CASSKPGQGGEKLFF
j_gene: TRBJ1-5; d_gene: TRBD1; len: 15; abundance: .; v_gene: TRBV20-1; CDR3nt: TGCAGTGCTAGTTTTTCAAGGGACAGAAATCAGCCCCAGCATTTT; CDR3aa: CSASFSRDRNQPQHF
j_gene: TRBJ2-7; d_gene: TRBD1; len: 14; abundance: .; v_gene: TRBV11-1; CDR3nt: TGTGCCAGCAGCTTAGTGGGACAGGGATACGAGCAGTACTTC; CDR3aa: CASSLVGQGYEQYF
j_gene: TRBJ1-1; d_gene: .; len: 16; abundance: once; v_gene: TRBV18; CDR3nt: TGTGCCAGCTCACGGACTCGTGAGGGCCTGAACACTGAAGCTTTCTTT; CDR3aa: CASSRTREGLNTEAFF
j_gene: TRBJ2-7; d_gene: TRBD1; len: 12; abundance: .; v_gene: TRBV2; CDR3nt: TGTGCCAGCCTTTGGGGGACAGTCGAGCAGTACTTC; CDR3aa: CASLWGTVEQYF
j_gene: TRBJ1-1; d_gene: .; len: 11; abundance: .; v_gene: TRBV29-1; CDR3nt: TGCAGCCTTGGCGGGTCGGATGAAGCTTTCTTT; CDR3aa: CSLGGSDEAFF
j_gene: TRBJ2-4; d_gene: TRBD2; len: 14; abundance: .; v_gene: TRBV20-1; CDR3nt: TGCAGTGCTAGTAGCGGGGCTATCAAAAACATTCAGTACTTC; CDR3aa: CSASSGAIKNIQYF
j_gene: TRBJ2-3; d_gene: TRBD2; len: 14; abundance: .; v_gene: TRBV10-2; CDR3nt: TGCGCCAGCACCCTCAGCGGGAGAGGAGATACGCAGTATTTT; CDR3aa: CASTLSGRGDTQYF
j_gene: TRBJ2-1; d_gene: TRBD1; len: 13; abundance: .; v_gene: TRBV7-9; CDR3nt: TGTGCCAGCAGCGCAGACAGGGACAATGAGCAGTTCTTC; CDR3aa: CASSADRDNEQFF
j_gene: TRBJ1-2; d_gene: .; len: 14; abundance: .; v_gene: TRBV6-5; CDR3nt: TGTGCCAGCCTCGAGCGGGGGGTTAAAGAAGGCTACACCTTC; CDR3aa: CASLERGVKEGYTF
j_gene: TRBJ2-6; d_gene: .; len: 15; abundance: .; v_gene: TRBV19; CDR3nt: TGTGCCAGTAGTATGGGGCGGAACGGGGCCAACGTCCTGACTTTC; CDR3aa: CASSMGRNGANVLTF
j_gene: TRBJ2-6; d_gene: .; len: 17; abundance: .; v_gene: TRBV10-3; CDR3nt: TGTGCCATCAGTGAGTCGGGACTGGGTAGTGGGGCCAACGTCCTGACTTTC; CDR3aa: CAISESGLGSGANVLTF
j_gene: TRBJ2-1; d_gene: TRBD2; len: 15; abundance: .; v_gene: TRBV5-4; CDR3nt: TGTGCCAGCAGCTTCGGGACTACCACTGACAATGAGCAGTTCTTC; CDR3aa: CASSFGTTTDNEQFF